These 31 T cell receptor beta chains share one sample of origin, sequenced in a study of T cell responses to AZD1222 COVID-19 vaccine. Generated by immunoSEQ multiplex PCR, the TCRdb table keeps only in-frame clones and is missing some. This sample has under 150,000 clones, with about 91% found just once. Material: peripheral blood, obtained on day 0 of AZD1222 vaccination. Receptor source: an adult in good health.

The chain joins TRBV18 to TRBJ1-3, with D perhaps matching TRBD1 (5 bases). Germline loops: CDR1 KGHSH, CDR2 LQKENI. The CDR3 runs to 16 residues. The germline V and J ends were trimmed by 4 bases and 0 bases, with 13 bases remaining between them. CDR3 in amino acids: CASSQQAPSSGNTIYF. Here the CDR3 DNA reads TGTGCCAGCTCACAACAGGCGCCCAGCTCTGGAAACACCATATATTTT. Full variable domain (outside the CDR3, taken from reference TRBV18 and TRBJ1-3): NAGVMQNPRHLVRRRGQEARLRCSPMKGHSHVYWYRQLPEEGLKFMVYLQKENIIDESGMPKERFSAEFPKEGPSILRIQQVVRGDSAAYFCASSQQAPSSGNTIYFGEGSWLTVV.

This chain connects TRBV27 to TRBJ1-1, with D unclear. The CDR3 totals 15 residues. V was clipped by 0 bases and J by 3 bases, with 11 bases between them. From germline, CDR1 is MNHEY and CDR2 SMNVEV (reference sequence). The CDR3 DNA reads as TGTGCCAGCAGTTTATCGATTTGGTCTGACACTGAAGCTTTCTTT. Protein: CASSLSIWSDTEAFF.

The chain joins TRBV28 to TRBJ1-1, with D perhaps TRBD1 (6 bases). Germline V CDR1 and CDR2: MDHEN, SYDVKM. V lost 2 bases to trimming and J lost 5 bases, with 15 bases between them. CDR3 size: 15 residues. The CDR3 DNA reads TGTGCCAGCAGTTTAGGGGGGCAAGAGAAGACTGAAGCTTTCTTT. It specifies CASSLGGQEKTEAFF.

The genes are TRBV6-4 and TRBJ1-5, with 8 bases lining up with TRBD1. CDR3 length: 16 amino acids. V shed 6 bases and J 3 bases; nucleotides not matched to a gene: 10. Germline-derived CDR1 and CDR2 are MRHNA and SNTAGT. The CDR3 region has the DNA TGTGCCAGCAGGGGCGGACAGGGTCTCACCAATCAGCCCCAGCATTTT. Protein sequence: CASRGGQGLTNQPQHF.

As to this clone: This CDR3 is also generated by other DNA sequences in the sample. The rearrangement uses TRBV3-1 (or the pseudogene TRBV3-2) and TRBJ1-2, with TRBD1 identical over 8 bases. Germline values: CDR1 LGHDT, CDR2 YNNKEL (reference sequence). V lost 0 bases to trimming and J lost 8 bases; unmatched junction nucleotides: 5. This CDR3 region has 14 residues. The CDR3 here is CASSQDSGGRGYTF. The DNA for the CDR3 is TGTGCCAGCAGCCAAGATTCAGGGGGCCGGGGCTACACCTTC.

This clone was observed a handful of times. The genes are TRBV7-6 and TRBJ2-7, with TRBD2 identical over 7 bases. Germline trimming cut 3 bases from V and 1 base from J; bases unmatched to any gene: 6. This CDR3 is 15 amino acids long. The germline gives CDR1 SGHVS, CDR2 FNYEAQ. The CDR3 region is CASSLWASGSYEQYF. CDR3 in DNA: TGTGCCAGCAGCTTGTGGGCTAGCGGTTCCTACGAGCAGTACTTC.

The chain uses TRBV7-2 and TRBJ2-5; 9 positions agree with TRBD1. Unmatched junction bases numbered 12, after V lost 8 bases and J lost 2 bases. The CDR3 has 16 residues. CDR1 SGHTA and CDR2 FQGNSA come from the germline V gene. The CDR3 DNA sequence: TGTGCCAGCCAATCACGCGTGACAGGGGGGCAAGAGACCCAGTACTTC. Translation: CASQSRVTGGQETQYF.

The rearrangement joins TRBV28 to TRBJ2-5; 16 positions match TRBD2. J was trimmed by 3 bases and V by 7 bases; bases with no gene match: 14. Germline CDR1 and CDR2: MDHEN and SYDVKM. The CDR3 spans 19 residues. CDR3 protein: CASTEGTSGRARGEETQYF. In DNA, the CDR3 is TGTGCCAGCACCGAGGGGACTAGCGGGAGGGCGCGGGGGGAAGAGACCCAGTACTTC.

The chain recombines TRBV28 with TRBJ2-7; possibly TRBD1 for D (5 bases). The CDR3 has 11 amino acids. Per the germline V gene, CDR1 is MDHEN and CDR2 is SYDVKM. Trimming shortened V by 7 bases and J by 3 bases, and 7 bases separated the two germline ends. The CDR3 sequence: CASKGNYEQYF. The CDR3 DNA follows: TGTGCCAGCAAGGGGAACTACGAGCAGTACTTC.

The V call is TRBV5-1, the J call TRBJ2-7, with 14 bases matching TRBD2. This CDR3 comprises 18 residues. Germline V CDR1 and CDR2: SGHRS, YFSETQ. J lost 7 bases, V lost 4 bases, and 16 bases had no gene match. CDR3 protein: CASSMGLAGEGVDGEQYF. CDR3 nucleotides: TGCGCCAGCAGCATGGGACTAGCGGGAGAGGGGGTCGATGGGGAGCAGTACTTC.

The chain joins TRBV4-1 to TRBJ2-2; 8 positions agree with TRBD1. The CDR3 runs to 17 residues. CDR1 MGHRA and CDR2 YSYEKL come from the germline V gene. With 2 bases clipped from V and 0 bases from J, the junction kept 5 bases outside the gene matches. The CDR3 nucleotides read TGCGCCAGCAGCCAAACCCTGGACAGGGCGAACACCGGGGAGCTGTTTTTT. It codes for CASSQTLDRANTGELFF.

Worth noting for this clone: This CDR3 is also generated by other DNA sequences in the sample. J is TRBJ2-7 and V is TRBV11-2, with 9 bases lining up with TRBD1. V lost 1 base to trimming and J lost 5 bases; unmatched junction nucleotides: 3. The length of the CDR3 is 14 residues. CDR1 is SGHAT and CDR2 is FQNNGV in the germline V gene. DNA for the CDR3: TGTGCCAGCAGCTTAGCACAGGGGGCGCACGAGCAGTACTTC. Its protein product is CASSLAQGAHEQYF. The complete variable domain, with remaining parts taken from reference TRBV11-2 and TRBJ2-7, reads EAGVAQSPRYKIIEKRQSVAFWCNPISGHATLYWYQQILGQGPKLLIQFQNNGVVDDSQLPKDRFSAERLKGVDSTLKIQPAKLEDSAVYLCASSLAQGAHEQYFGPGTRLTVT.

This chain uses TRBV6-5 with TRBJ1-2; the match to TRBD1 covers 8 bases. Germline V gene data show CDR1 as MNHEY and CDR2 as SVGAGI. Losses at the gene ends were 0 bases for V and 7 bases for J; bases not matched to a gene: 7. The CDR3 runs to 15 residues. The CDR3: CASSYSSRGHVGYTF. The CDR3 nucleotides read TGTGCCAGCAGTTACTCGAGCAGGGGGCATGTTGGCTACACCTTC.

The V gene is TRBV2, the J gene TRBJ2-1, with 8 bases fitting TRBD1. The CDR3 is 14 residues long. The germline CDR1 and CDR2 sequences are SNHLY and FYNNEI. V lost 8 bases to trimming and J lost 4 bases; unmatched junction nucleotides: 7. CDR3 loop: CASGGRGLYNEQFF. For the CDR3, the DNA is TGTGCCAGCGGGGGCAGGGGGCTTTACAATGAGCAGTTCTTC.

A note on this clone: At the DNA level, this CDR3 is encoded by other sequences in the same sample as well. This chain connects TRBV5-1 to TRBJ2-5; D unresolved. The CDR3 totals 13 residues. CDR1 and CDR2 from the germline V gene are SGHRS and YFSETQ. The ends were cut back, 0 bases at V and 3 bases at J, with 6 bases in the middle. DNA of the CDR3: TGCGCCAGCAGCTTGGTTGCAGAAGAGACCCAGTACTTC. Translated: CASSLVAEETQYF.

This rearrangement joins TRBV7-6 to TRBJ1-4; D unclear. The CDR3 loop spans 15 amino acids. The germline V gene has CDR1 SGHVS and CDR2 FNYEAQ. V lost 1 base, J lost 7 bases, and 13 bases lay in between. CDR3 sequence: CASSLGVLMGEKLFF. As DNA, the CDR3 is TGTGCCAGCAGCTTAGGGGTCCTCATGGGTGAAAAACTGTTTTTT. Complete variable domain (other parts from reference TRBV7-6 and TRBJ1-4): GAGVSQSPRYKVTKRGQDVALRCDPISGHVSLYWYRQALGQGPEFLTYFNYEAQQDKSGLPNDRFSAERPEGSISTLTIQRTEQRDSAMYRCASSLGVLMGEKLFFGSGTQLSVL.

The chain carries TRBV5-1 and TRBJ2-3; D remains unclear. The V gene lost 3 bases and the J gene lost 2 bases, with 10 bases spanning the gap. CDR1 is SGHRS and CDR2 is YFSETQ in the germline V gene. This CDR3 spans 14 amino acids. Written as DNA, the CDR3 is TGCGCCAGCAGCTCGGCCAAATACACAGATACGCAGTATTTT. Translation: CASSSAKYTDTQYF. The full variable domain, with the rest looked up from reference TRBV5-1 and TRBJ2-3, is KAGVTQTPRYLIKTRGQQVTLSCSPISGHRSVSWYQQTPGQGLQFLFEYFSETQRNKGNFPGRFSGRQFSNSRSEMNVSTLELGDSALYLCASSSAKYTDTQYFGPGTRLTVL.

The V and J genes are TRBV11-3 and TRBJ1-4; D is undetermined. Germline V lookup: CDR1 SGHNT, CDR2 YENEEA. V was shortened by 5 bases and J by 8 bases, with 15 bases between the two germline ends. The CDR3 loop spans 14 amino acids. In DNA, the CDR3 is TGTGCCAGCAGCCCAGGAGAAATGGGGGAAAAACTGTTTTTT. It specifies CASSPGEMGEKLFF.

The rearrangement joins TRBV7-2 to TRBJ2-3; no reliable D call. Trimming took off 5 bases at V and 0 bases at J, with 12 bases between the two ends. Germline values: CDR1 SGHTA, CDR2 FQGNSA. This CDR3 contains 15 residues. In nucleotides, the CDR3 is TGTGCCAGCAGCACCCGATCCACTAGCACAGATACGCAGTATTTT. Translated, it gives CASSTRSTSTDTQYF.

The chain links TRBV28 to TRBJ1-1; possibly TRBD1 for D (5 bases). The germline V and J ends were trimmed by 3 bases and 1 base, with 12 bases remaining between them. Per germline, CDR1 MDHEN and CDR2 SYDVKM. There are 15 residues in the CDR3. The CDR3 DNA reads as TGTGCCAGCAGTTTTTTGGGGACGGGGAACACTGAAGCTTTCTTT. The encoded protein is CASSFLGTGNTEAFF.

This chain links TRBV20-1 with TRBJ2-1; D perhaps matches TRBD2 (5 bases). The length of the CDR3 is 15 residues. With 3 bases removed from V and 0 bases from J, the gap between germline ends came to 12 bases. Germline lookup yields CDR1 DFQATT and CDR2 SNEGSKA (reference sequence). The CDR3 sequence: CSASKQRSSYNEQFF. CDR3 DNA sequence: TGCAGTGCTAGTAAACAGCGGAGCTCCTACAATGAGCAGTTCTTC.

In its sample, this clone ranks as medium-sized. The chain combines TRBV28 with TRBJ2-7, with no clear D. V shed 4 bases and J shed 7 bases, with 20 bases lying between them. From germline, CDR1 is MDHEN and CDR2 SYDVKM. The CDR3 has 15 residues. The CDR3: CASSWGGVSLREQYF. CDR3 in DNA: TGTGCCAGCAGTTGGGGTGGGGTAAGCCTACGAGAGCAGTACTTC.

The V gene is TRBV3-1 (or the pseudogene TRBV3-2), the J gene TRBJ2-7, with D perhaps matching TRBD1 (5 bases). V was clipped by 4 bases and J by 1 base, with 5 bases between them. The CDR3 has 12 amino acids. Germline lookup yields CDR1 LGHDT and CDR2 YNNKEL (reference sequence). CDR3 DNA sequence: TGTGCCAGCAGCCCAGGGTCCTACGAGCAGTACTTC. This sequence encodes CASSPGSYEQYF.

The gene calls are TRBV10-3 and TRBJ1-2; no clear D gene. The CDR3 consists of 14 residues. Trimming stripped 0 bases from V and 8 bases from J, with 13 bases between. The germline CDR1 and CDR2 sequences are ENHRY and SYGVKD. The CDR3 protein is CAISESWWREGYTF. CDR3 nucleotides: TGTGCCATCAGTGAGTCGTGGTGGCGGGAAGGCTACACCTTC.

This clone was seen once. The chain uses TRBV7-9 and TRBJ2-1, with D possibly being TRBD1 (5 bases). The CDR3 totals 14 residues. Germline-derived CDR1 and CDR2 are SEHNR and FQNEAQ (reference sequence). V lost 5 bases and J 7 bases, leaving 15 bases between the germline ends. CDR3 sequence: CASSPQQESNEQFF. The CDR3 bases are TGTGCCAGCAGCCCCCAACAGGAATCTAATGAGCAGTTCTTC. Supplemented by reference TRBV7-9 and TRBJ2-1, the full variable domain reads DTGVSQNPRHKITKRGQNVTFRCDPISEHNRLYWYRQTLGQGPEFLTYFQNEAQLEKSRLLSDRFSAERPKGSFSTLEIQRTEQGDSAMYLCASSPQQESNEQFFGPGTRLTVL.

This rearrangement joins TRBV2 to TRBJ2-7; D not resolved. CDR3 length: 13 amino acids. Trimming stripped 1 base from V and 3 bases from J, with 7 bases between. Germline V CDR1 and CDR2: SNHLY, FYNNEI. The CDR3 nucleotides read TGTGCCAGCAGTGAAGATAGGATCTACGAGCAGTACTTC. Residues: CASSEDRIYEQYF. Full variable domain (outside the CDR3, taken from reference TRBV2 and TRBJ2-7): EPEVTQTPSHQVTQMGQEVILRCVPISNHLYFYWYRQILGQKVEFLVSFYNNEISEKSEIFDDQFSVERPDGSNFTLKIRSTKLEDSAMYFCASSEDRIYEQYFGPGTRLTVT.

This chain links TRBV12-5 with TRBJ2-7; D gene ambiguous. Trimming removed 7 bases from V and 0 bases from J, with 7 bases in between. Germline loops: CDR1 LGHNT, CDR2 FRNRAP. The CDR3 length is 12 residues. The CDR3 bases are TGTGCTAGTGTCCCCGACTCCTACGAGCAGTACTTC. Translating it yields CASVPDSYEQYF. Complete variable domain (other parts from reference TRBV12-5 and TRBJ2-7): DARVTQTPRHKVTEMGQEVTMRCQPILGHNTVFWYRQTMMQGLELLAYFRNRAPLDDSGMPKDRFSAEMPDATLATLKIQPSEPRDSAVYFCASVPDSYEQYFGPGTRLTVT.

The chain carries TRBV19 and TRBJ2-2; D is uncertain. V was trimmed by 7 bases and J by 4 bases, leaving 13 bases between them. Germline CDR1 and CDR2: LNHDA and SQIVND (reference sequence). The CDR3 extends over 14 amino acids. CDR3 bases: TGTGCCAGTATACAAAGATCCTTCACCGGGGAGCTGTTTTTT. This codes for CASIQRSFTGELFF.

The count of this clone is one. The chain joins TRBV27 to TRBJ1-5; TRBD1 agrees at 12 bases. The CDR3 runs to 17 residues. The germline CDR1 and CDR2 sequences are MNHEY and SMNVEV (reference sequence). V was pared by 6 bases and J by 6 bases, with 12 bases of the junction left unmatched. The CDR3 DNA reads as TGTGCCAGCAGACAACCGGGACAGGGGGCTCGGGGTCAGCCCCAGCATTTT. Translating gives CASRQPGQGARGQPQHF.

The chain is built from TRBV11-3 and TRBJ1-2; D remains unclear. This CDR3 has 14 residues. Deletions cut 4 bases from V and 7 bases from J, with 16 bases between. Germline-derived CDR1 and CDR2 are SGHNT and YENEEA. The CDR3 sequence: CASSSTDTGGGYTF. CDR3 DNA sequence: TGTGCCAGCAGCTCCACCGACACCGGAGGTGGCTACACCTTC.

The V and J genes are TRBV3-1 (or the pseudogene TRBV3-2) and TRBJ1-3; no clear D gene. The CDR3 length is 15 residues. V shed 3 bases and J shed 4 bases, with 13 bases lying between them. The V gene's germline CDR1 is LGHDT and CDR2 YNNKEL (reference sequence). The CDR3 loop is CASSHPPRGGNTIYF. CDR3 in DNA: TGTGCCAGCAGCCACCCACCGCGGGGAGGAAACACCATATATTTT.